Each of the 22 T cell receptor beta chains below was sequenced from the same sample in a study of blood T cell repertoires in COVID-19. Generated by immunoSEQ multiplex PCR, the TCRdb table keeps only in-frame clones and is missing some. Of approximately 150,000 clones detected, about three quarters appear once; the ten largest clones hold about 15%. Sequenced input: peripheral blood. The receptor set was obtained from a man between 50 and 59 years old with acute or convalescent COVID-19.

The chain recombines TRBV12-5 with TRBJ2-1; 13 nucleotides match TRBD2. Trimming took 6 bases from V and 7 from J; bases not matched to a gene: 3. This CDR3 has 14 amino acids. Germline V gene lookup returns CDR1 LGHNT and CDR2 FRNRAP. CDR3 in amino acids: CASGLTSGGNEQFF. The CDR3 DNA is TGTGCTAGTGGCTTGACTAGCGGGGGGAATGAGCAGTTCTTC.

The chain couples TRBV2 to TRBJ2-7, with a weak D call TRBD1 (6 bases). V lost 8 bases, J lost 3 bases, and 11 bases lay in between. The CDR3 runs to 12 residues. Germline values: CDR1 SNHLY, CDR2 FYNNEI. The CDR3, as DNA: TGTGCCAGCTGGACAGAGAGCTACGAGCAGTACTTC. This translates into CASWTESYEQYF.

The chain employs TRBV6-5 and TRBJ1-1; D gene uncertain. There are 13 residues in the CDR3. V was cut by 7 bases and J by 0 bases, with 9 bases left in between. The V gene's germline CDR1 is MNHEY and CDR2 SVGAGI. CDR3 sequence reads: CASTRQLNTEAFF. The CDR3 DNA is TGTGCCAGCACCAGACAATTGAACACTGAAGCTTTCTTT.

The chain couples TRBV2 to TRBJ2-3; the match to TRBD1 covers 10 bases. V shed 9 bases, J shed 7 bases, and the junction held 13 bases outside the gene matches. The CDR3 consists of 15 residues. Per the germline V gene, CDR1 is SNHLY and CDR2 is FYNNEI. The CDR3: CASLRPGQGKNTQYF. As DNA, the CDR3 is TGTGCCAGTCTGAGACCGGGACAGGGGAAGAATACGCAGTATTTT.

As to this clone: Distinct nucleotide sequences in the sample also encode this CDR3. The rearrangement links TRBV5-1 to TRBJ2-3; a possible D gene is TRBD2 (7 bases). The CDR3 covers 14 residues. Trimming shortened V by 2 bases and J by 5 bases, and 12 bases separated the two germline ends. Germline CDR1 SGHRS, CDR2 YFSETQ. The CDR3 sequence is CASSFGGAKDTQYF. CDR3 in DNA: TGCGCCAGCAGCTTTGGGGGGGCCAAAGATACGCAGTATTTT.

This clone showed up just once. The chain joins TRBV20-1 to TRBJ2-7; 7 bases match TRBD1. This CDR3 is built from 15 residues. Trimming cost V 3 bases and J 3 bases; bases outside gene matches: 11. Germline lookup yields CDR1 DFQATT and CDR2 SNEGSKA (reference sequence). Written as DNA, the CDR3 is TGCAGTGCTAGTGTGTTGGGACAGACATACTACGAGCAGTACTTC. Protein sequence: CSASVLGQTYYEQYF.

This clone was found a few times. In DNA, the CDR3 is TGTGCCAGCAAGGGGGACAACACCGGGGAGCTGTTTTTT. Translated: CASKGDNTGELFF. This chain connects TRBV2 to TRBJ2-2; a possible D gene is TRBD1 (6 bases). V was trimmed by 7 bases and J by 2 bases, leaving 8 bases between them. CDR3 length: 13 residues. Looked up from germline, CDR1 is SNHLY and CDR2 is FYNNEI.

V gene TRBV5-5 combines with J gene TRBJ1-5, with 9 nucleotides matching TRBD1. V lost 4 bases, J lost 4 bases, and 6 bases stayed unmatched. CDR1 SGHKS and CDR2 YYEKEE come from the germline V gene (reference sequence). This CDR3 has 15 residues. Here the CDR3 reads CASSTTGGVNQPQHF. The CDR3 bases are TGTGCCAGCAGCACGACAGGGGGGGTAAATCAGCCCCAGCATTTT.

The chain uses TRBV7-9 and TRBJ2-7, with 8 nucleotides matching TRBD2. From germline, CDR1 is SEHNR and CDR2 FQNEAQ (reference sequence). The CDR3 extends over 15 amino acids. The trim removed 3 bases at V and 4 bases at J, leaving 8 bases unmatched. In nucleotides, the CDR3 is TGTGCCAGCAGCTTCTCTGCAGCGGGGGTATACGAGCAGTACTTC. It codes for CASSFSAAGVYEQYF.

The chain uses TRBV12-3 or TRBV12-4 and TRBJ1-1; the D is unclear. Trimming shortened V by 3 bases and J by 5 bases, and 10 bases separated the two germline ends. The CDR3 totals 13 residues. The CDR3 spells CASSFVSQTEAFF. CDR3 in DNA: TGTGCCAGCAGTTTCGTGAGTCAAACTGAAGCTTTCTTT.

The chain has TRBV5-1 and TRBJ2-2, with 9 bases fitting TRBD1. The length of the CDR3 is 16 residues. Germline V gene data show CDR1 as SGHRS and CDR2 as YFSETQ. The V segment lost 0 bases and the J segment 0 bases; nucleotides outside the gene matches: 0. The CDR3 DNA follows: TGCGCCAGCAGCTTGGGGGACAGGGCGAACACCGGGGAGCTGTTTTTT. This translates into CASSLGDRANTGELFF.

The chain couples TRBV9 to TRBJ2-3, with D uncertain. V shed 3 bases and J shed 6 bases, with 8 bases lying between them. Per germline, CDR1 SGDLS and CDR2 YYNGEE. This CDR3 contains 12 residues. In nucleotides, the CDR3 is TGTGCCAGCAGCGGCGACTTGGATACGCAGTATTTT. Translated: CASSGDLDTQYF.

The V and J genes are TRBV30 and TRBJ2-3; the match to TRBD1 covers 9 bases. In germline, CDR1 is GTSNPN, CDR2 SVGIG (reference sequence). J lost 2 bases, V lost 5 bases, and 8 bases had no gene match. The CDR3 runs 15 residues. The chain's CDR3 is CAWELGTGPTDTQYF. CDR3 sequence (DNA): TGTGCCTGGGAGCTGGGGACAGGGCCCACAGATACGCAGTATTTT. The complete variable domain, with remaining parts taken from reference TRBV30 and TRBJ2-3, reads SQTIHQWPATLVQPVGSPLSLECTVEGTSNPNLYWYRQAAGRGLQLLFYSVGIGQISSEVPQNLSASRPQDRQFILSSKKLLLSDSGFYLCAWELGTGPTDTQYFGPGTRLTVL.

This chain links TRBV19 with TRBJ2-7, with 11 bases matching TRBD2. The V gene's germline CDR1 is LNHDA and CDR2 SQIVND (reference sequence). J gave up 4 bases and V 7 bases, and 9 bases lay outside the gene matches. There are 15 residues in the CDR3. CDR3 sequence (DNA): TGTGCCAGTACCCAACTAGCGGGGGCTGGGTACGAGCAGTACTTC. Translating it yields CASTQLAGAGYEQYF.

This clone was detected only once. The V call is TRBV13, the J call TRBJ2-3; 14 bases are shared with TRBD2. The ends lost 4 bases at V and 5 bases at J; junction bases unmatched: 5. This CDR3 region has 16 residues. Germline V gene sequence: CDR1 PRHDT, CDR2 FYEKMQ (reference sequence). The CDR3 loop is CASSSAGTSGGDTQYF. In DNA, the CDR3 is TGTGCCAGCAGCTCCGCCGGGACTAGCGGGGGAGATACGCAGTATTTT. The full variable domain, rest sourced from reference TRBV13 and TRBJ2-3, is AAGVIQSPRHLIKEKRETATLKCYPIPRHDTVYWYQQGPGQDPQFLISFYEKMQSDKGSIPDRFSAQQFSDYHSELNMSSLELGDSALYFCASSSAGTSGGDTQYFGPGTRLTVL.

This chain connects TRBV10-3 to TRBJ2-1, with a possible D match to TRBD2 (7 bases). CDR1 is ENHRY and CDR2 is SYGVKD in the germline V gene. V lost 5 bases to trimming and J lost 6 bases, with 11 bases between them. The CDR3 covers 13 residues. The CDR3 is CAISSGEGNEQFF. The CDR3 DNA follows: TGTGCCATCAGTTCAGGGGAGGGCAATGAGCAGTTCTTC.

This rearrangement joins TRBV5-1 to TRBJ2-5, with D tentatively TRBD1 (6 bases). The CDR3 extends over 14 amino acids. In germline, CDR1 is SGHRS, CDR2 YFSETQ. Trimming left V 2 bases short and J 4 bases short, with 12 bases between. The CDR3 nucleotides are TGCGCCAGCAGCTTCCAGGGGAGCGGAGAGACCCAGTACTTC. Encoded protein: CASSFQGSGETQYF.

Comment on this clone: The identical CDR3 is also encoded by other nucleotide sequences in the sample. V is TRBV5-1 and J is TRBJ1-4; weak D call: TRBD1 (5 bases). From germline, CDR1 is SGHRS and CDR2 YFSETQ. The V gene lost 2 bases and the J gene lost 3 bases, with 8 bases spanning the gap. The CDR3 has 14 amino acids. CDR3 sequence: CASSLGDSNEKLFF. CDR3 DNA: TGCGCCAGCAGCTTAGGGGACTCTAATGAAAAACTGTTTTTT.

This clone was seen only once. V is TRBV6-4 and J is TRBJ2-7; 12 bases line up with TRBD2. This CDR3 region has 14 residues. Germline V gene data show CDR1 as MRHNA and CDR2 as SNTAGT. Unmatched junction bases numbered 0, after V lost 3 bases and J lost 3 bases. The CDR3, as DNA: TGTGCCAGCAGTGAGACTAGCGGGGGCTACGAGCAGTACTTC. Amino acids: CASSETSGGYEQYF.

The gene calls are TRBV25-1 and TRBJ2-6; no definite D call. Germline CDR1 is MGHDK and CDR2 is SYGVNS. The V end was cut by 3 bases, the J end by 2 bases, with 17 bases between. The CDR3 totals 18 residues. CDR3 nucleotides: TGTGCCAGCAGTGATGAGATCGTTTATCCCCCTGGGGCCAACGTCCTGACTTTC. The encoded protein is CASSDEIVYPPGANVLTF.

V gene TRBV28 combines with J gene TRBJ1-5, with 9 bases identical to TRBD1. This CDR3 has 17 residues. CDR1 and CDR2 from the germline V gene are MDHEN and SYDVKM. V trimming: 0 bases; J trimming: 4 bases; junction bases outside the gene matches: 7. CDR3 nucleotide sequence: TGTGCCAGCAGTTTATGGGCTGGGACAGGGATTAATCAGCCCCAGCATTTT. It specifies CASSLWAGTGINQPQHF.

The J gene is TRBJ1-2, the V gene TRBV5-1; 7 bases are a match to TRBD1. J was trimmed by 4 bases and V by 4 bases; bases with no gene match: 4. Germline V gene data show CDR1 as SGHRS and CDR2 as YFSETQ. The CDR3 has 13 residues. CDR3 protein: CASSPGQTYGYTF. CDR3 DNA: TGCGCCAGCAGCCCGGGACAGACCTATGGCTACACCTTC.